This is a list of T cell receptor beta chains from one sample in a study of T cells of healthy individuals. TCRdb used MiXCR to reprocess the 5' RACE reads, holding one entry per CDR3 protein. The table includes roughly 87,000 distinct CDR3 sequences, approximately 18% detected once. The source of these receptors is a human donor in good health. Each CDR3 is given with its conserved first and last residue. The D gene is left open where the match is weak. The size field is filled for only some rows; it gives once, few, many or a size class.

clone size	CDR3 length	V gene	D gene	J gene	CDR3 protein	CDR3 DNA
.	16	TRBV20-1	TRBD2	TRBJ2-1	CSALRLAGGDYNEQFF	TGCAGTGCTCTCCGACTAGCGGGAGGAGACTACAATGAGCAGTTCTTC
many	14	TRBV7-9	.	TRBJ2-2	CASSPASNTGELFF	TGTGCCAGCAGCCCCGCTTCGAACACCGGGGAGCTGTTTTTT
.	13	TRBV2	.	TRBJ2-7	CASSQRYTYEQYF	TGTGCCAGCAGCCAGAGATATACCTACGAGCAGTACTTC
few	14	TRBV10-3	TRBD2	TRBJ2-1	CAISEPAGATEQFF	TGTGCCATCAGTGAACCAGCGGGGGCCACCGAGCAGTTCTTC
once	15	TRBV11-2	TRBD2	TRBJ2-5	CASSLVGTSQETQYF	TGTGCCAGCAGCTTAGTTGGGACTAGCCAAGAGACCCAGTACTTC
.	13	TRBV10-3	.	TRBJ1-1	CAIRKEMNTEAFF	TGTGCCATCAGGAAAGAAATGAACACTGAAGCTTTCTTT
.	17	TRBV7-3	TRBD2	TRBJ2-2	CASSPTLLAAHTGELFF	TGTGCCAGCAGCCCGACCCTTCTAGCGGCACACACCGGGGAGCTGTTTTTT
many	11	TRBV20-1	.	TRBJ1-1	CSAPPYLGPFF	TGCAGTGCCCCCCCCTACCTTGGACCTTTCTTT
many	15	TRBV2	TRBD2	TRBJ2-1	CASSEAVLAGQNKFF	TGTGCCAGCAGTGAAGCCGTCCTAGCGGGCCAAAATAAGTTCTTC
once	13	TRBV4-1	.	TRBJ1-4	CASSQVTSEKLFF	TGCGCCAGCAGCCAAGTAACAAGTGAAAAACTGTTTTTT
.	14	TRBV9	TRBD2	TRBJ2-7	CASSVGQRENEQYF	TGTGCCAGCAGCGTAGGGCAGCGGGAGAACGAGCAGTACTTC
many	13	TRBV27	TRBD2	TRBJ2-5	CASRREDFETQYF	TGTGCCAGCAGACGGGAGGATTTCGAGACCCAGTACTTC
many	13	TRBV5-6	.	TRBJ2-7	CASRRGGPDEQYF	TGTGCCAGCAGAAGGGGGGGTCCTGACGAGCAGTACTTC
.	15	TRBV7-2	TRBD1	TRBJ1-5	CASSINRGGNQPQHF	TGTGCCAGCAGCATAAACAGGGGAGGCAATCAGCCCCAGCATTTT
many	15	TRBV7-9	.	TRBJ2-1	CASSAVWTVDNEQFF	TGTGCCAGCAGCGCCGTTTGGACAGTCGACAATGAGCAGTTCTTC
medium-sized	14	TRBV3-1	.	TRBJ2-5	CASSGRTGSETQYF	TGTGCCAGCAGCGGTCGAACAGGGTCGGAGACCCAGTACTTC
many	13	TRBV6-6	.	TRBJ1-3	CASSYSQGNTIYF	TGTGCCAGCAGTTACTCACAGGGAAACACCATATATTTT
few	19	TRBV19	TRBD2	TRBJ2-2	CASSIFLGLAGGNTGELFF	TGTGCCAGTAGTATATTCCTCGGACTAGCGGGAGGGAACACCGGGGAGCTGTTTTTT
few	13	TRBV20-1	.	TRBJ2-7	CSATDSLAYEQYF	TGCAGTGCTACGGACAGTCTAGCCTACGAGCAGTACTTC
medium-sized	13	TRBV6-4	.	TRBJ2-1	CASSDRQEGEQFF	TGTGCCAGCAGTGACAGGCAAGAGGGTGAGCAGTTCTTC
.	16	TRBV28	TRBD1	TRBJ2-5	CASRDRGYFHQETQYF	TGTGCCAGCCGGGACAGGGGATATTTCCATCAAGAGACCCAGTACTTC
few	16	TRBV5-1	TRBD2	TRBJ2-3	CASSMRTSGGTDTQYF	TGCGCCAGCAGCATGAGGACTAGCGGGGGCACAGATACGCAGTATTTT
many	15	TRBV2	TRBD1	TRBJ1-2	CASSGYIGTGYGYTF	TGTGCCAGCAGTGGATACATCGGGACAGGGTATGGCTACACCTTC
.	17	TRBV5-1	TRBD2	TRBJ2-1	CASSVLFSGSSYNEQFF	TGCGCCAGCAGCGTTTTATTTAGCGGGAGCTCCTACAATGAGCAGTTCTTC
.	16	TRBV4-1	TRBD1	TRBJ1-5	CASSQLGQGNWQPQHF	TGCGCCAGCAGCCAGCTTGGACAGGGGAACTGGCAGCCCCAGCATTTT
.	16	TRBV29-1	TRBD1	TRBJ2-1	CSVVGTGGRNPNEQFF	TGCAGCGTTGTGGGGACAGGGGGCAGAAACCCCAATGAGCAGTTCTTC
.	13	TRBV11-3	.	TRBJ2-1	CASSSAWNNEQFF	TGTGCCAGTTCGTCGGCCTGGAACAATGAGCAGTTCTTC
.	16	TRBV15	.	TRBJ2-5	CATSRDKPGIIETQYF	TGTGCCACCAGCAGAGATAAGCCAGGGATCATTGAGACCCAGTACTTC
many	15	TRBV6-2/TRBV6-3	.	TRBJ2-3	CASRERKTSTDTQYF	TGTGCCAGCAGAGAGCGGAAAACTAGCACAGATACGCAGTATTTT
.	15	TRBV27	.	TRBJ1-4	CASSRTGGLGEKLFF	TGTGCCAGCAGTCGAACAGGTGGATTGGGTGAAAAACTGTTTTTT
many	15	TRBV18	.	TRBJ1-5	CASSPNRQENQPQHF	TGTGCCAGCTCTCCTAACCGGCAGGAGAATCAGCCCCAGCATTTT
few	13	TRBV6-2/TRBV6-3	TRBD1	TRBJ2-3	CASRDRNTDTQYF	TGTGCCAGCAGGGACAGGAACACAGATACGCAGTATTTT
.	14	TRBV5-1	.	TRBJ2-3	CASSLSQTTDTQYF	TGCGCCAGCAGCTTGTCCCAAACCACAGATACGCAGTATTTT
few	16	TRBV20-1	TRBD2	TRBJ2-7	CSARDLRTSDSYEQYF	TGCAGTGCTAGAGATTTGCGGACTAGCGATTCCTACGAGCAGTACTTC
few	14	TRBV5-1	.	TRBJ1-1	CASSRGARGTEAFF	TGCGCCAGCAGTCGGGGGGCGCGCGGCACTGAAGCTTTCTTT
.	12	TRBV28	.	TRBJ1-6	CASAQSVEPLHF	TGTGCCAGCGCCCAGAGCGTTGAACCCCTCCACTTT
few	15	TRBV4-1	.	TRBJ2-5	CASSQASPAGETQYF	TGCGCCAGCAGCCAAGCGTCTCCGGCTGGGGAGACCCAGTACTTC
.	10	TRBV20-1	.	TRBJ2-3	CASAREMQYF	TGCGCTTCGGCGAGGGAAATGCAGTATTTT
few	15	TRBV6-6	TRBD1	TRBJ1-5	CASSRDREAYQPQHF	TGTGCCAGCAGCAGGGACAGGGAAGCTTATCAGCCCCAGCATTTT
.	13	TRBV7-2	.	TRBJ1-2	CASSFEQSGGYTF	TGTGCCAGCAGCTTTGAGCAGAGCGGGGGCTACACCTTC
few	13	TRBV28	.	TRBJ2-7	CASSYPPTGEQYF	TGTGCCAGCAGCTACCCCCCAACCGGTGAGCAGTACTTC
few	15	TRBV21-1	.	TRBJ1-3	CASSKDRGQGNTIYF	TGTGCCAGCAGCAAAGACAGGGGGCAAGGAAACACCATATATTTT